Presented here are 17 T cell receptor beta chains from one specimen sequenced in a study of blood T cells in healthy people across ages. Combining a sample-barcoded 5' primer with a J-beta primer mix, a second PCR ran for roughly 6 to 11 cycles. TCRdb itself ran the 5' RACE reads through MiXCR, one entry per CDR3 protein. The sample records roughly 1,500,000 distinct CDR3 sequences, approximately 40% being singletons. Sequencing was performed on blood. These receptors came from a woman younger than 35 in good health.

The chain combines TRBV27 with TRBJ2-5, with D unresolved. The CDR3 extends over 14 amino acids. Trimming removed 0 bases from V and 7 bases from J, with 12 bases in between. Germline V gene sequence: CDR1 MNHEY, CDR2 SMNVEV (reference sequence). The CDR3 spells CASSLSDGKGTQYF. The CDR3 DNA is TGTGCCAGCAGTTTATCGGACGGTAAAGGGACCCAGTACTTC.

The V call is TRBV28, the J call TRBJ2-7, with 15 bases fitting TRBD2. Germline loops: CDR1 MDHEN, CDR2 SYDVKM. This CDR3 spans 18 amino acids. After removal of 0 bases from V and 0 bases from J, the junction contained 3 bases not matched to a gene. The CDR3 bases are TGTGCCAGCAGTTTATGGGGGACTAGCGGGGGGACCTCCTACGAGCAGTACTTC. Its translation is CASSLWGTSGGTSYEQYF. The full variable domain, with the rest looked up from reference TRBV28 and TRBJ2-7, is DVKVTQSSRYLVKRTGEKVFLECVQDMDHENMFWYRQDPGLGLRLIYFSYDVKMKEKGDIPEGYSVSREKKERFSLILESASTNQTSMYLCASSLWGTSGGTSYEQYFGPGTRLTVT.

The CDR3 protein is CASSINGFWSNEAFF. CDR3 nucleotides: TGTGCCAGCAGTATTAATGGGTTTTGGAGCAATGAAGCTTTCTTT. The V gene is TRBV6-5, the J gene TRBJ1-1; D not certain. The CDR3 consists of 15 residues. The germline gives CDR1 MNHEY, CDR2 SVGAGI. V was trimmed by 5 bases and J by 7 bases, leaving 20 bases between them.

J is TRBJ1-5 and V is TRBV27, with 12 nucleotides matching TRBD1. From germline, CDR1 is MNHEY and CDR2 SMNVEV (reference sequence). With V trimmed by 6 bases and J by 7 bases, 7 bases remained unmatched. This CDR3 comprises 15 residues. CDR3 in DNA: TGTGCCAGCAGCAACCTAGGGACAGGGGGCCAGCCCCAGCATTTT. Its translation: CASSNLGTGGQPQHF.

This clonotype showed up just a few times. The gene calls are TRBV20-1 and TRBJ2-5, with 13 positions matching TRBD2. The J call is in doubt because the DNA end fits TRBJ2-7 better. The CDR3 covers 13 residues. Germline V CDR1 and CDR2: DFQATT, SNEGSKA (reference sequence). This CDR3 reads CSAIGTSGNEQYF. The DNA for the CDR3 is TGCAGTGCTATAGGGACTAGCGGGAACGAGCAGTACTTC.

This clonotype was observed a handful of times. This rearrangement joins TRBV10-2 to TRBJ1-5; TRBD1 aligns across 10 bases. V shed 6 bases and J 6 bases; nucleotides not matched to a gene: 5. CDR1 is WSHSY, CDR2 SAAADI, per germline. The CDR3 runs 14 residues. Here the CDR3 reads CASRGQGDGQPQHF. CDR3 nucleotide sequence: TGCGCCAGCAGAGGACAGGGGGATGGTCAGCCCCAGCATTTT.

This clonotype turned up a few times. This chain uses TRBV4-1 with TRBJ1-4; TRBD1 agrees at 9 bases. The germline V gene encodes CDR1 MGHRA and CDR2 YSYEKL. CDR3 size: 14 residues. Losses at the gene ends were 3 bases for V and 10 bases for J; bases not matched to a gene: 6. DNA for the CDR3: TGCGCCAGCAGCCAGGGGGACAGGGAGGCAAAACTGTTTTTT. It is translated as CASSQGDREAKLFF.

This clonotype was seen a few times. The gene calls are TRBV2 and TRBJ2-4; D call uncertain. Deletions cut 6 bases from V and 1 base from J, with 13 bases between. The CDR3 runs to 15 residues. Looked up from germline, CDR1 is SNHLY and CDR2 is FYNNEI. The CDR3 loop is CASSGLGWAKNIQYF. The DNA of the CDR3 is TGTGCCAGCAGCGGTCTGGGGTGGGCCAAAAACATTCAGTACTTC.

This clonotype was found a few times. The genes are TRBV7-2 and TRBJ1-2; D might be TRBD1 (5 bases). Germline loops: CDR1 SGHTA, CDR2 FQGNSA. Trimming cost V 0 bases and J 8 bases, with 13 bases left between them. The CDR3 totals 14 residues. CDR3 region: CASSLAGVGHGYTF. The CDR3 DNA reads TGTGCCAGCAGCTTAGCGGGGGTGGGGCACGGCTACACCTTC.

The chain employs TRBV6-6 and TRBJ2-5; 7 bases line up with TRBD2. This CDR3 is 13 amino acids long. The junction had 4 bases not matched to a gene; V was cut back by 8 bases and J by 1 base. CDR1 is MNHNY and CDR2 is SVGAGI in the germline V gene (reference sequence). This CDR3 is CASETSSQETQYF. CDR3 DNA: TGTGCCAGCGAGACTAGCAGCCAAGAGACCCAGTACTTC.

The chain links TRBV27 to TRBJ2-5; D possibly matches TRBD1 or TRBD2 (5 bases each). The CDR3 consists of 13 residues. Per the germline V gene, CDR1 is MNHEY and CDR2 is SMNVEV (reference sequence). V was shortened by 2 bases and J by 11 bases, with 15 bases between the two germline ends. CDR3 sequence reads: CASSLPGQGGQYF. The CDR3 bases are TGTGCCAGCAGTTTACCCGGCCAGGGCGGGCAGTACTTC.

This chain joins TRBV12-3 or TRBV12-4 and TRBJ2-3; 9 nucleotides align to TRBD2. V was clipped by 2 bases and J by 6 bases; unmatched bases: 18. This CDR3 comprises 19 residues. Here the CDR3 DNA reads TGTGCCAGCAGTTTATCCCGAAGTTTCGAGCGGGAGGACTGGGATACGCAGTATTTT. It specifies CASSLSRSFEREDWDTQYF.

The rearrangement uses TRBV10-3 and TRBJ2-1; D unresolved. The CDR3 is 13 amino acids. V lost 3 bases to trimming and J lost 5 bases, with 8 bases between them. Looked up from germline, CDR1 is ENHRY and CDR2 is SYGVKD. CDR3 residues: CAISDYGHNEQFF. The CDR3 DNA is TGTGCCATCAGTGACTACGGCCACAATGAGCAGTTCTTC.

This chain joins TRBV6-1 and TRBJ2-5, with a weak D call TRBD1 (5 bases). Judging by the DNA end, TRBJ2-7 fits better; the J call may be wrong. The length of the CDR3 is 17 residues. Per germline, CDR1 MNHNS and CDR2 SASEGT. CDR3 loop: CASSEGDSVALLYEQYF. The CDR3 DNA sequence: TGTGCCAGCAGTGAAGGCGACAGTGTAGCCTTACTCTACGAGCAGTACTTC.

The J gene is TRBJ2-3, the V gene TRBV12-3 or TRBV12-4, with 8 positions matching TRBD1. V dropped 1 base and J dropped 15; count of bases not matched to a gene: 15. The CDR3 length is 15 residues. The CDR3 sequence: CASSLGRGRADMQYF. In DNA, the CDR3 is TGTGCCAGCAGTTTAGGCAGGGGGCGTGCAGATATGCAATATTTT.

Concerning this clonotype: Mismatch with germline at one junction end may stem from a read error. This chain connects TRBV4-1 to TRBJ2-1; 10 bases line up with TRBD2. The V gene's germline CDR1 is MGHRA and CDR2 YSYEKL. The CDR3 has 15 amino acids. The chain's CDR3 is CAGSPGLAAYNEQFF. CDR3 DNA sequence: TGCGCCGGCAGCCCTGGACTAGCGGCATACAATGAGCAGTTCTTC.

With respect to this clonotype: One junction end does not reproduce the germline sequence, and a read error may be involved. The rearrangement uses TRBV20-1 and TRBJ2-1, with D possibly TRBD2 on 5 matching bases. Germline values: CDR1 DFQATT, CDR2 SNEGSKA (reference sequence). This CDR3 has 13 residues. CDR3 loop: CSVRGEGYNEQFF. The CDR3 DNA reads TGCAGTGTTAGAGGCGAGGGCTACAATGAGCAGTTCTTC.